In this sample, the clone carrying this T cell receptor (beta chain) turned up once. TCRdb's copy holds only in-frame clones and misses some; the assay was immunoSEQ multiplex PCR. The repertoire holds approximately 90,000 clones, with around 90% as singletons. This entry comes from a study of PD-L1 blockade in urothelial cancer. Study in general: Study patients had been treated with 0 to 3 previous chemotherapy regimens. The authors examined blood 3 weeks (second dose) and 6 weeks after treatment start.

Time point of the sample: pretreatment peripheral blood. This TCR was recovered from a man aged 60 to 75 with urothelial cancer. Sequencing used PBMCs, obtained around atezolizumab (anti-PD-L1) treatment.

The CDR3: CASSKDYYEQYF. CDR3 nucleotides: TGTGCCAGCAGTAAGGACTACTACGAGCAGTACTTC. This sequence joins TRBV5-4 and TRBJ2-7; TRBD2 might be the D (6 bases). The CDR3 has 12 amino acids. Trimming left V 5 bases short and J 3 bases short, with 9 bases between. The germline V gene encodes CDR1 SGHNT and CDR2 YYREEE (reference sequence).